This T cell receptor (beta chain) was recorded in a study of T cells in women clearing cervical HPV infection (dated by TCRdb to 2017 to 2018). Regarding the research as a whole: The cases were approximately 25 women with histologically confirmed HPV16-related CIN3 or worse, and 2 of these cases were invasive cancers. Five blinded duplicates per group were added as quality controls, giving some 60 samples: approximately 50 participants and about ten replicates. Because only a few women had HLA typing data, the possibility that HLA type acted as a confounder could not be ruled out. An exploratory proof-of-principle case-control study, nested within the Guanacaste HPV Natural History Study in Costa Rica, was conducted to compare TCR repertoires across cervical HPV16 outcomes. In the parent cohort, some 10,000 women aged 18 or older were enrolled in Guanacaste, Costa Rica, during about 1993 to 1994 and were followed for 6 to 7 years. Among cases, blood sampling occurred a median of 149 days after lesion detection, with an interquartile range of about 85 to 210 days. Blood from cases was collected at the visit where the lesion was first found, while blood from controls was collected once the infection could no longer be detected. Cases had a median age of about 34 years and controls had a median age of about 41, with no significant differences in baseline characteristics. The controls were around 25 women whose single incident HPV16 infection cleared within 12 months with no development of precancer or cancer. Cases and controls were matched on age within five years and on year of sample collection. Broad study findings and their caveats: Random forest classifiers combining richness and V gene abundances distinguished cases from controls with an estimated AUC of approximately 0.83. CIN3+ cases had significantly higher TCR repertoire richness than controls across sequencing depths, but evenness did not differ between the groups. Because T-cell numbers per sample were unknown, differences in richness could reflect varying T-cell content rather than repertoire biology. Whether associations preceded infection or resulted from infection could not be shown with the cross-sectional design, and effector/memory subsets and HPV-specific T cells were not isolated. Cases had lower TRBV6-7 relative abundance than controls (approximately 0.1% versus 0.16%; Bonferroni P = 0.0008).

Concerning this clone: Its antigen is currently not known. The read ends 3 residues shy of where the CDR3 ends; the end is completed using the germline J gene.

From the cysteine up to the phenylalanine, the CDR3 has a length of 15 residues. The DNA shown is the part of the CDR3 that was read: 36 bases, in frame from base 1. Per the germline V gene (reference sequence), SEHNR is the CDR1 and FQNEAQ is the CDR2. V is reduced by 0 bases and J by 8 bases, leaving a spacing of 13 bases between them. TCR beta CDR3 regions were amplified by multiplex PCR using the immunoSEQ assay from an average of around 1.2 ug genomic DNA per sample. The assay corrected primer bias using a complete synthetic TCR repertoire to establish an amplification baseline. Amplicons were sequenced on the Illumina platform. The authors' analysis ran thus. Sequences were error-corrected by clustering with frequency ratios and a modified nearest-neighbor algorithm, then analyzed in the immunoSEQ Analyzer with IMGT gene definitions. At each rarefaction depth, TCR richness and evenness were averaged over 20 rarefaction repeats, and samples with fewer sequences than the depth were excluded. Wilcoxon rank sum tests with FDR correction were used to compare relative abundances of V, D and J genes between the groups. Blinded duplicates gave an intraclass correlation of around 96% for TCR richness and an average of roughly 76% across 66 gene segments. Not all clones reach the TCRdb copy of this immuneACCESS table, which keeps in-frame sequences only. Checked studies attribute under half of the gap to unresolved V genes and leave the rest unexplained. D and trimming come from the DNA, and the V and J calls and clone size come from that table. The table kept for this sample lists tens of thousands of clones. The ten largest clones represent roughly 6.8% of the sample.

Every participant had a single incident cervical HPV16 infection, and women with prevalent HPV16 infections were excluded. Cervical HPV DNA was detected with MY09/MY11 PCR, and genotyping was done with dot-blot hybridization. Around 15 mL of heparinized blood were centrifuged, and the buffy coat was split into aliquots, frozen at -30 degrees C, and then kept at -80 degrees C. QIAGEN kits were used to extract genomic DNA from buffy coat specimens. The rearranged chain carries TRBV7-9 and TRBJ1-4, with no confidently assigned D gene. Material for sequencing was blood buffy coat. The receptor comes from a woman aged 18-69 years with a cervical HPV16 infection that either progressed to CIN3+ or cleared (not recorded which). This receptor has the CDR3 CASSLAVGSGEKLFF. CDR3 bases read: TGTGCCAGCAGCTTAGCCGTAGGTTCGGGGGAAAAA.